The T cell receptor beta chain under discussion was sequenced for a study of Ad26.COV2.S vaccination and SARS-CoV-2 variants. Study-level background: Donor was assigned to the Ad26.COV2.S arm of trial COV1001. Intramuscular Ad26.COV2.S at 5x10^10 or 1x10^11 viral particles. Study results and caveats: Similar non-spike TCR breadth was observed in recipients of vaccine and of placebo.

This clone was seen only once. Its antigen is currently unknown. Using immunoSEQ multiplex PCR, the repertoire was profiled, and TCRdb retains in-frame clones only, with some absent. Of approximately 420,000 clones in the sample, more than 85% were seen once. Per the germline V gene, CDR1 is SNHLY and CDR2 is FYNNEI. The CDR3 is made up of 15 amino acids. The V and J ends lost 1 base and 4 bases respectively, with 13 bases between them. The treatment is: over 15 received Ad26.COV2.S at low or high dose, single or two shots; a few received placebo; per-sample allocation not given. Sample collection was performed on day 63 after the first vaccine or placebo injection.

The receptor was derived from a person between 18 and 65 years old who received the Ad26.COV2.S COVID-19 vaccine or a placebo. V and J are TRBV2 and TRBJ2-5; possible D gene TRBD2, 6 bases. The material was peripheral blood, obtained in a trial of Ad26.COV2.S vaccine versus placebo. As DNA, the CDR3 is TGTGCCAGCAGTGAAGGACAAAGGAGGGGAGAGACCCAGTACTTC. Translation: CASSEGQRRGETQYF.